The entry that follows covers one T cell receptor beta chain sequence. Only one count was recorded for this clone. Its target antigen remains unknown. No much larger clone exists at a distance of one base, and base qualities are not known. TCRbeta CDR3 regions were amplified from genomic DNA by means of the immunoSEQ Assay, a bias-controlled multiplex PCR. In the paper's pipeline: The number of nucleated cells in each sample was estimated by amplification of reference gene primers within the assay. To quantify the absolute abundance of each unique TCRbeta CDR3 rearrangement, sequence reads were collapsed and filtered. For each sample, productive Simpson clonality was calculated as the square root of Simpson's diversity index across productive rearrangements. TCRdb took this table from immuneACCESS and kept in-frame rearrangements with V and J called. Such tables lack part of the clones; where checked against another copy, unresolved V genes explain under half of the gap, and the rest is unexplained. D and trimming were read from the DNA, whereas the V and J calls and clone size are those reported in that table. The sample table contains 200,000 to 300,000 clones; only one count was recorded for around 86% of them. About 3% of the sample goes to the ten largest clones.

CDR1 and CDR2 are drawn from the germline V gene: KGHSH, LQKENI. V loses 3 bases, J loses 7 bases, and the germline ends lie 19 bases apart. The CDR3 has 16 amino acids, counting the end cysteine and phenylalanine. The retained sequence is limited to the CDR3, 48 bases, with the frame set at the first base. This sample stems from a study of blood T cell repertoires in COVID-19 (dated by TCRdb to 2020 to 2021). Regarding the complete study: Samples covering the acute and convalescent phases of COVID-19 were provided by collaborators in the United States, Italy and Spain. Samples came from the ongoing ImmuneRACE study (first 160 participants) plus 1,254 subjects from 6 global collaborators. The material from the prospective study consisted of cDNA or gDNA derived from T cells, B-cell-depleted T cells, or PBMCs. The repertoires were released in a freely available public database intended as a resource for research on the immune response to SARS-CoV-2. Where available, HLA class I and class II types were obtained from metadata supplied by the sample provider rather than from assay-based typing. A de-identified subject ID, COVID-19 status, age in years and sex were almost always included in the sample metadata. The dataset comprised deeply sampled blood TCRbeta repertoires from subjects exposed to, actively infected with, or recovered from COVID-19. What the authors observed across the whole study: Clinical and demographic metadata were provided uncurated, with the amount varying by source and participant.

Another Seattle source contributed samples from volunteer blood donors who had recovered from COVID-19. Collaborating institutions collected whole blood in K2EDTA tubes following their own protocols. Collaborator samples were shipped for TCRbeta analysis as frozen whole blood, isolated PBMCs, or DNA extracted from either sample type. The chain links TRBV18 with TRBJ2-1; a tentative D match to TRBD2 spans 6 bases. The sequence was collected from a woman aged 30 to 39 who had recovered from COVID-19. The source material was peripheral blood. The CDR3 reads CASSPEVSGLGNEQFF. The bases are TGTGCCAGCTCACCCGAGGTGTCGGGACTTGGGAATGAGCAGTTCTTC.